This T cell receptor (beta chain) was retrieved from a study of radiation and T cells in renal cell carcinoma. With respect to this clone: Its specificity is unknown.

V was trimmed by 8 bases and J by 8 bases, leaving 10 bases between them. The CDR3 is made up of 11 amino acids. Germline CDR1 reads SGHDN; CDR2 reads FVKESK. Whole-study results and caveats: From baseline, blood top tumor clonotypes peaked at 2 weeks post-radiation.

Method: immunoSEQ multiplex PCR; TCRdb's copy keeps in-frame clones and lacks some. This table has about 78,000 clones, about 88% appearing once. Sample time point: blood 4 weeks post-SBRT, at nephrectomy. Stated treatment: 15 Gy SBRT to primary tumor, nephrectomy 4 weeks later. Nephrectomy followed 15 Gy stereotactic body radiation by 4 weeks. Radiation-treated patients gave blood at baseline, week 2 and week 4. This renal cell carcinoma was of the clear cell type. This chain uses TRBV14 with TRBJ2-4; tentatively, D is TRBD2 (7 bases). The material sequenced was blood, taken from a patient whose treatment included radiotherapy and nephrectomy. The sequence was collected from a woman between 70 and 85 years old with renal cell carcinoma. CDR3 DNA sequence: TGTGCCAGCGGGAGGGGGTACATTCAGTACTTC. Protein: CASGRGYIQYF.